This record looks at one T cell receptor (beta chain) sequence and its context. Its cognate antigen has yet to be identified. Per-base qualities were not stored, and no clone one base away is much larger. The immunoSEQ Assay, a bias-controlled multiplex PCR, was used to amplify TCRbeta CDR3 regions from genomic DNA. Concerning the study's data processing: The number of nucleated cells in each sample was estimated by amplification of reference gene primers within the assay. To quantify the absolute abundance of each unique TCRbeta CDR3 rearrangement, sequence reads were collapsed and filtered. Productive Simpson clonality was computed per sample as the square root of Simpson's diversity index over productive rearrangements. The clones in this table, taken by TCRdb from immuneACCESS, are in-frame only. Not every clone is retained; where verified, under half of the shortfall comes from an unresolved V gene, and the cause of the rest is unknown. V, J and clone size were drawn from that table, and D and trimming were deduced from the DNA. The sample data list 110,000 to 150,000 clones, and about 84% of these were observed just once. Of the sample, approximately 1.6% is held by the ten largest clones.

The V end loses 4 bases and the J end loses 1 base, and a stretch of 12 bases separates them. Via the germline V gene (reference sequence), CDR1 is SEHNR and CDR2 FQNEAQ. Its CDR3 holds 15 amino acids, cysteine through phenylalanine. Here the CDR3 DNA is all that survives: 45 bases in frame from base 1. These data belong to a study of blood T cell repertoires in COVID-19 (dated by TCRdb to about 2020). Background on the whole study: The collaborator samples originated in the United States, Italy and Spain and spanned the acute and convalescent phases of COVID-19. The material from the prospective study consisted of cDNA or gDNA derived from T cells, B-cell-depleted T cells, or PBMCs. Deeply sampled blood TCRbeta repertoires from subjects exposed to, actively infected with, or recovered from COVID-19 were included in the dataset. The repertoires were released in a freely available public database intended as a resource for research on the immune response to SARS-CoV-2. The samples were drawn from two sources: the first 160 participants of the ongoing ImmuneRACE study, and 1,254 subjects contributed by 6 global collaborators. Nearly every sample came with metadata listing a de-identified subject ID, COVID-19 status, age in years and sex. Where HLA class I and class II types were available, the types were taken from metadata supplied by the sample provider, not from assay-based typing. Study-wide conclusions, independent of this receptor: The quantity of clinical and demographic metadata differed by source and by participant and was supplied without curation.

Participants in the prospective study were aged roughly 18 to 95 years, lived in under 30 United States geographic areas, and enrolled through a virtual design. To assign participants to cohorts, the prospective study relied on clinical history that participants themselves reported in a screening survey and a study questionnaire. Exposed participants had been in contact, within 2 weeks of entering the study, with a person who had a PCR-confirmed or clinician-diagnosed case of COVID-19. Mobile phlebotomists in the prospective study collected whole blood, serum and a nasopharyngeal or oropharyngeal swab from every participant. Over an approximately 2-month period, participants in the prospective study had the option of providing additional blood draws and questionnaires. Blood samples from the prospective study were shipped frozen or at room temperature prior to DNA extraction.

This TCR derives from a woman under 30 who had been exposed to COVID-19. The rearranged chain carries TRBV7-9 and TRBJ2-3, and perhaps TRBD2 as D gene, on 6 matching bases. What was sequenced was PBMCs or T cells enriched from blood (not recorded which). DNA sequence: TGTGCCAGCAGCTCTAGGCGGAGGGGCACAGATACGCAGTATTTT. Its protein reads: CASSSRRRGTDTQYF.